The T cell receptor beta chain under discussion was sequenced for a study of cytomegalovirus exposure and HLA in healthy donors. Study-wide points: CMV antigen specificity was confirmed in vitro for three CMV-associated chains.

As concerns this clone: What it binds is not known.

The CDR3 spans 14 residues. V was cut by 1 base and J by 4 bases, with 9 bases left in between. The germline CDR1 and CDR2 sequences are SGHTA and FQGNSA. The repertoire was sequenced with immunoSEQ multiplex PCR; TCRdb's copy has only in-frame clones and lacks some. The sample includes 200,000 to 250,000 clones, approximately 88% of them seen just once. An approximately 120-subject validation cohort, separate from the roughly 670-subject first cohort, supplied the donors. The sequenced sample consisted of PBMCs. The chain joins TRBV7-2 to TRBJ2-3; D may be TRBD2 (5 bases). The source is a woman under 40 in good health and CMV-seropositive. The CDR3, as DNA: TGTGCCAGCAGCTTAGGGACTTTTGCAGATACGCAGTATTTT. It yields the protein CASSLGTFADTQYF.